This entry lists 18 T cell receptor beta chains sequenced from one sample in a study of T cell responses to AZD1222 COVID-19 vaccine. The protocol was immunoSEQ multiplex PCR, while the TCRdb copy is restricted to in-frame clones and leaves out a portion. The data hold fewer than 300,000 clones, with 90% to 95% observed a single time. Source: peripheral blood, taken on day 0 of AZD1222 vaccination. Receptor source: an adult in good health.

This clone was counted only a few times. V usage is TRBV2 and J usage is TRBJ2-4, with D perhaps matching TRBD1 (5 bases). CDR1 and CDR2 from the germline V gene are SNHLY and FYNNEI. The CDR3 sequence is 13 residues long. V dropped 0 bases and J dropped 13 bases, with 13 bases sitting between them. The CDR3 loop is CASSEAYRFPQYF. CDR3 DNA sequence: TGTGCCAGCAGTGAAGCTTACAGGTTCCCCCAGTACTTC.

In DNA, the CDR3 is TGTGCCAGCAGCGTAACCAGCACAGATACGCAGTATTTT. Encoded protein: CASSVTSTDTQYF. The V and J genes are TRBV9 and TRBJ2-3; no clear D. Deletions cut 1 base from V and 0 bases from J, with 3 bases between. The CDR3 length is 13 residues. Germline-derived CDR1 and CDR2 are SGDLS and YYNGEE.

The chain carries TRBV23-1 and TRBJ2-2; D is ambiguous. TRBV23-1 is labeled an ORF, and its function is uncertain. The CDR3 sequence is 14 residues long. V was clipped by 1 base and J by 7 bases, with 10 bases between them. The CDR3 DNA reads as TGCGCCAGCAGTCAATTCCCCGCTGGCGGGGAGCTGTTTTTT. It is translated as CASSQFPAGGELFF.

The V and J genes are TRBV20-1 and TRBJ2-3; D is unclear. The CDR3 consists of 14 residues. Germline CDR1 reads DFQATT; CDR2 reads SNEGSKA (reference sequence). Trimming pared 3 bases from V and 5 bases from J, leaving 15 bases between. This CDR3 is CSASWRAWGDTQYF. The CDR3, as DNA: TGCAGTGCTAGTTGGCGTGCATGGGGAGATACGCAGTATTTT.

This sequence joins TRBV10-3 and TRBJ2-7; no reliable D call. The germline gives CDR1 ENHRY, CDR2 SYGVKD. V was pared by 3 bases and J by 0 bases, with 12 bases between. This CDR3 is built from 15 residues. The CDR3 protein is CAISEQRALSYEQYF. The CDR3 bases are TGTGCCATCAGTGAACAACGGGCCCTCTCCTACGAGCAGTACTTC.

This rearrangement joins TRBV7-2 to TRBJ1-1; weak D call: TRBD1 (5 bases). V gave up 4 bases and J gave up 5 bases, with 17 bases separating them. CDR1 is SGHTA and CDR2 is FQGNSA in the germline V gene. The CDR3 loop spans 15 amino acids. Written as DNA, the CDR3 is TGTGCCAGCAGCTCCCACCGGGACTCGAGGACTGAAGCTTTCTTT. Translating it yields CASSSHRDSRTEAFF.

V gene TRBV2 combines with J gene TRBJ1-6; possibly TRBD1 for D (6 bases). The V end lost 9 bases, the J end lost 9 bases, and 18 bases lay between the germline ends. Germline CDR1 and CDR2: SNHLY and FYNNEI. The CDR3 is made up of 14 amino acids. The CDR3 region has the DNA TGTGCCAGTGGAGTGGAAGGGGGTGGTTCACCCCTCCACTTT. Translation: CASGVEGGGSPLHF.

This rearrangement joins TRBV28 to TRBJ2-1, with 8 bases identical to TRBD1. Germline V CDR1 and CDR2: MDHEN, SYDVKM. The CDR3 sequence is 16 residues long. Trimming removed 6 bases from V and 0 bases from J; junction bases left unmatched: 7. CDR3 loop: CASSSTGAISYNEQFF. CDR3 DNA sequence: TGTGCCAGCAGCTCGACAGGGGCCATCTCCTACAATGAGCAGTTCTTC.

The rearrangement joins TRBV2 to TRBJ2-7; no firm D call. Germline CDR1 is SNHLY and CDR2 is FYNNEI. Deletions cut 6 bases from V and 7 bases from J, with 22 bases between. The CDR3 loop spans 15 amino acids. CDR3 loop: CASSPSRGYAEEQYF. The CDR3 DNA follows: TGTGCCAGCAGCCCAAGTAGAGGTTATGCAGAAGAGCAGTACTTC. The full variable domain, with the rest looked up from reference TRBV2 and TRBJ2-7, is EPEVTQTPSHQVTQMGQEVILRCVPISNHLYFYWYRQILGQKVEFLVSFYNNEISEKSEIFDDQFSVERPDGSNFTLKIRSTKLEDSAMYFCASSPSRGYAEEQYFGPGTRLTVT.

This chain links TRBV3-1 (or the pseudogene TRBV3-2) with TRBJ2-7, with TRBD2 as a possible D gene (6 bases). The V gene lost 6 bases and the J gene lost 5 bases, with 14 bases spanning the gap. CDR3 length equals 13 residues. Per germline, CDR1 LGHDT and CDR2 YNNKEL (reference sequence). The CDR3 reads CASSLGGRNEQYF. In DNA, the CDR3 is TGTGCCAGCAGTCTGGGGGGTCGCAACGAGCAGTACTTC.

This clone showed up just once. The chain carries TRBV2 and TRBJ2-4, with 14 nucleotides matching TRBD2. The ends lost 5 bases at V and 1 base at J; junction bases unmatched: 16. The V gene's germline CDR1 is SNHLY and CDR2 FYNNEI. CDR3 length: 21 residues. CDR3 DNA: TGTGCCAGCAGTCCCCCGGGACTAGCGGGAGAAATCGAGGGTGCCAAAAACATTCAGTACTTC. It specifies CASSPPGLAGEIEGAKNIQYF.

This sequence joins TRBV11-3 and TRBJ2-1; a weak D match, TRBD1 (6 bases). CDR3 size: 14 residues. V shed 5 bases and J shed 1 base, with 9 bases lying between them. The germline CDR1 and CDR2 sequences are SGHNT and YENEEA. This CDR3 is CASSLDRSYNEQFF. CDR3 sequence (DNA): TGTGCCAGCAGCCTCGACAGGTCCTACAATGAGCAGTTCTTC.

The rearrangement links TRBV9 to TRBJ2-5; 11 positions agree with TRBD2. The CDR3 runs to 19 residues. Germline trimming cut 0 bases from V and 2 bases from J; bases unmatched to any gene: 12. The germline V gene encodes CDR1 SGDLS and CDR2 YYNGEE. The CDR3 bases are TGTGCCAGCAGCGTAGCTACACCCGGGGGACTAGCGGCACAAGAGACCCAGTACTTC. Its translation: CASSVATPGGLAAQETQYF.

V gene TRBV11-2 combines with J gene TRBJ1-6, with 7 bases fitting TRBD1. J lost 6 bases, V lost 0 bases, and 2 bases had no gene match. In germline, CDR1 is SGHAT, CDR2 FQNNGV. This CDR3 is 15 amino acids long. The DNA of the CDR3 is TGTGCCAGCAGCTTAGAGACAGGGCGTAATTCACCCCTCCACTTT. Protein product: CASSLETGRNSPLHF.

The CDR3 here is CASRDWREGGGTDTQYF. In DNA, the CDR3 is TGTGCCAGCAGGGATTGGCGGGAGGGTGGGGGCACAGATACGCAGTATTTT. V and J are TRBV11-2 and TRBJ2-3; TRBD2 aligns across 9 bases. The germline V gene has CDR1 SGHAT and CDR2 FQNNGV. The CDR3 extends over 17 amino acids. Germline trimming cut 6 bases from V and 1 base from J; bases unmatched to any gene: 11.

The rearrangement links TRBV28 to TRBJ2-7; 9 positions agree with TRBD1. The junction had 2 bases not matched to a gene; V was cut back by 4 bases and J by 1 base. Germline V gives CDR1 MDHEN, CDR2 SYDVKM. CDR3 length equals 14 residues. DNA of the CDR3: TGTGCCAGCAGTTGGGACAGGGTATCCTACGAGCAGTACTTC. This encodes CASSWDRVSYEQYF.

The chain combines TRBV7-2 with TRBJ1-1, with a weak D call TRBD1 (5 bases). Germline CDR1 is SGHTA and CDR2 is FQGNSA. This CDR3 has 13 amino acids. V was trimmed by 5 bases and J by 6 bases, leaving 13 bases between them. CDR3 region: CASSTSLRAEAFF. Here the CDR3 DNA reads TGTGCCAGCAGCACAAGCCTCAGGGCTGAAGCTTTCTTT. The whole variable domain, remainder taken from reference TRBV7-2 and TRBJ1-1, is GAGVSQSPSNKVTEKGKDVELRCDPISGHTALYWYRQSLGQGLEFLIYFQGNSAPDKSGLPSDRFSAERTGGSVSTLTIQRTQQEDSAVYLCASSTSLRAEAFFGQGTRLTVV.

Regarding this clone: In the same sample, other DNA sequences code for this CDR3. The chain couples TRBV19 to TRBJ1-5; maybe TRBD1 (5 bases). V was clipped by 4 bases and J by 2 bases, with 9 bases between them. The germline CDR1 and CDR2 sequences are LNHDA and SQIVND (reference sequence). CDR3 length: 14 amino acids. CDR3 residues: CASSTGTRNQPQHF. CDR3 DNA: TGTGCCAGTAGTACTGGGACCCGCAATCAGCCCCAGCATTTT.